This T cell receptor (beta chain) came from a study of cytomegalovirus exposure and HLA in healthy donors (TCRdb year 2017). With regard to the full study: An earlier analysis of approximately 550 of the donors reported roughly 300 Gb of sequence data and some 120 million unique TCR beta sequences from about 180 million T cells. About 300 gigabases of sequencing data and about 92 million unique TCR sequences made up an early release that covered fewer than 650 HLA-typed donors. Of the roughly 400 genotyped donors, 70% to 90% were placed in the genetic ancestry cluster associated with self-reported Caucasian donors. The study was designed to test whether signatures of past pathogen exposure could be identified by cataloging public T cell receptors. The study used immunosequencing to profile the T cell repertoires of some 600 subjects and linked those repertoires to cytomegalovirus serostatus. Along with the approximately 600-subject first cohort, a separate validation cohort of some 130 different subjects was used. High-throughput TCR immunosequencing, statistical association of individual TCRs with disease status, and machine learning were combined to predict cytomegalovirus infection status. In a later analysis, previously published TCR beta repertoires from fewer than 750 donors were re-analyzed and high-resolution HLA genotyping was added so that TCR occurrence patterns could be studied. In the later analysis, no new phenotypic data were used to find candidate immune exposures; instead, reliance was placed on TCR beta sequences and their occurrence across donors. To decide whether each TCR beta V gene segment behaved as functional or pseudogenic, an earlier analysis of over 500 of the donors relied on high-throughput TCR beta sequencing. Donor age, sex, ethnicity and CMV serostatus were compiled alongside the repertoire data. In a later genetic analysis, genome-wide SNP genotypes for about three fifths of the roughly 670 donors were used, and that subset was treated as a discovery cohort. All discovery cohort repertoires had been generated using a single sequencing platform. Both class I and class II loci were covered by HLA typing, at four-digit resolution. The number of typed donors differed by locus: about 620-640 for A, B, C, DRB1 and DQB1; about 520 for DQA1; 606 for DPA1; and about 470 for DPB1. About five DR-DQ haplotypes were treated as single units for association and clustering because of strong linkage in the cohort. On average, roughly 250,000 unique TCR beta nucleotide sequences were sequenced per donor among about 400 genotyped donors of the cohort, with around 19% of those sequences being non-productive.

As concerns this clone: The antigen this receptor binds is unknown. One end of the junction is discordant with germline, which a read error may explain.

The library was built by means of the immunoSEQ multiplex PCR assay. The multiplex PCR relied on a mix of 60 forward primers for TCR Vbeta segments and 13 reverse primers for TCR Jbeta segments. A multiplex PCR assay on genomic DNA amplified the CDR3 region of rearranged TCR beta genes. The Illumina HiSeq System was used to sequence the amplified TCR beta libraries as 87-base-pair reads. The authors processed their data as follows. A later analysis tallied 70 million to 100 million unique TCR beta chains across the 640 or so repertoires, and approximately 9.9 million of those chains were shared by two or more donors. Raw reads were error-corrected and collapsed into unique sequences with a nearest-neighbor algorithm that merged closely related sequences to remove PCR and sequencing errors. V, D and J gene segments were assigned by aligning CDR3 sequences to IMGT reference sequences. For a sequence to be retained, a match of at least six nucleotides was required to both a V gene segment and a J gene segment. A rearrangement was called productive if the CDR3 had no stop codons and remained in frame with V and J, and every other rearrangement was called non-productive. CDR3 was defined according to IMGT convention as the region running from the second conserved V-encoded cysteine to the conserved J-encoded phenylalanine. In an earlier analysis of approximately 590 of the donors, sequences lacking an unambiguous match to a single V gene segment were excluded. In an earlier analysis of 500 to 750 of the donors, V segments were called functional above 56.7% productive rearrangements and were called segregating when the between-donor standard deviation exceeded 5%. To diagnose cytomegalovirus status from the catalog of TCR beta chain sequences, a statistical classification framework was built. In a later analysis, TCR nucleotide sequences were compared against IMGT/GENE-DB human TR gene sequences so that V and J genes could be assigned. Using the TCRdist pipeline, a later analysis assigned CDR3 sequences along with most-parsimonious VDJ recombination scenarios. In a later analysis, each TCR beta chain was defined by its CDR3 amino acid sequence together with its V-gene family, and reads lacking a unique V-gene family were excluded. As a way to deal with suspected cross-contamination and a sequencing artifact, a later analysis dropped hundreds of nucleotide sequences that were highly shared and had low generation probability. In a later analysis, a clonal expansion index was calculated for each public chain from normalized within-repertoire ranks of inferred template counts. In a later analysis, generation probabilities were computed with a VDJ recombination model fitted to out-of-frame rearrangements, and the resulting probabilities were checked against IGoR. In a later analysis, TCR-TCR, TCR-HLA and TCR-CMV co-occurrence was scored with hypergeometric tests, and a repertoire-size bias correction was applied to TCR pairs. A later analysis estimated false discovery rates by permuting HLA or CMV assignments 20 times. A later analysis grouped co-occurring TCRs with DBSCAN, adding TCRdist sequence similarity when clustering within HLA-allele-positive subsets. Co-occurrence clustering excluded repertoires with fewer than 30,000 or more than 120,000 public chains, plus five with anomalous nucleotide sharing. TCRdb obtained this table from immuneACCESS and retained in-frame rearrangements with V and J assigned. These tables miss some clones; where compared with another copy, unresolved V genes account for less than half of the shortfall, and the remainder is unexplained. That table gives V, J and clone size, and the DNA gave D and trimming. In this sample the table shows 150,000 to 200,000 clones, roughly 80% of which occur a single time. The ten largest clones add up to 1% to 1.5% of the sample.

Per the germline V gene, MDHEN is the CDR1 and SYDVKM is the CDR2. Spanning cysteine to phenylalanine, the CDR3 consists of 11 amino acids. The sequence is cut down to CDR3 DNA, 33 bases in frame from base 1. Results and caveats for the whole study, not just this receptor: An earlier analysis of approximately 570 of the donors showed that most TCR beta V segments appeared in productive rearrangements either about 87% or about 30% of the time, which broadly matched IMGT annotations. The classifier was reported to diagnose cytomegalovirus status with high specificity and sensitivity in both the original and validation cohorts. In a later genetic analysis, a missense DCLRE1C variant was associated with V-gene and J-gene trimming of TCR beta chains, and the association was replicated in an independent cohort. In a later analysis, the rate of TCR association differed among HLA loci, with DRB1 alleles having the most associated TCRs and HLA-C alleles having the fewest. The study gave a list of 150 to 200 TCR beta chains associated with cytomegalovirus. Across donors, most TCR sequences were observed very rarely, whereas some public TCRs were present in many individuals. The cohort was sequenced for TCR beta chains only, and without alpha or paired-chain data the features that could be detected were limited. Several of the top co-occurrence clusters appeared to be linked to parvovirus B19, influenza, CMV and Epstein-Barr virus, according to a later analysis. The only immune exposure information available for the cohort was CMV serostatus. A later analysis associated 17,000 or so TCR beta sequences with specific HLA alleles at a false discovery rate of 0.05. Correlated functional status among segregating V segments might reflect linkage disequilibrium, but an unknown experimental factor could not be ruled out. In a later genetic analysis, fewer N-insertions in productive TCRs were reported among donors in an Asian-associated ancestry cluster than the roughly 640-donor mean. A further reported finding was that TCR beta sequences accurately predicted the HLA-A and HLA-B alleles for most subjects in the first cohort. When HLA alleles, especially DR and DQ, strongly co-occurred, attributing TCR associations to individual alleles was difficult. Compared with equally common non-associated chains, HLA-associated TCR beta chains in a later analysis were more clonally expanded and had lower generation probabilities. A cluster of highly shared sequence variants was judged likely to be a technical artifact of the sequencing pipeline. Because the 87-base-pair reads could not distinguish some IMGT-functional V segments, including TRBV6-2 and TRBV6-3, those segments were excluded. Roughly uniform sequencing depth across donors was assumed in presence/absence analyses, although this assumption may not hold. According to the authors, the approach could potentially be generalized to other disease states and immunological phenotypes. HLA typing was unavailable for some donors at each locus, so association tests used only the typed subset. In vitro tests confirmed that three of the cytomegalovirus-associated TCR beta chains recognize cytomegalovirus antigens. Because counts were too low, 15 to 20 rarely observed V segments, including chromosome 9 orphons, were excluded from the earlier analysis of some 590 of the donors. A later analysis found that most CMV-associated TCR beta chains appeared HLA-restricted, with HLA associations seemingly driven largely by CMV exposure.

In total, fewer than 750 healthy bone marrow donors made up the cohort. Cohort members were all nominally healthy when sampled, although unrecorded immune exposures were likely present. The donor tested CMV seropositive and was one of the 289 seropositive cohort members. A peripheral blood sample was collected from each donor, and TCR beta sequencing was performed on peripheral blood mononuclear cells. The Qiagen DNeasy Blood Extraction Kit was used to extract genomic DNA from the blood cell samples. The source is a middle-aged man in good health and CMV-seropositive. The sequence joins TRBV28 to TRBJ1-4; 7 middle bases align to TRBD1. Input material: PBMCs. CDR3 reads: CASSSRGPTTF. The DNA sequence reads TGTGCCAGCAGTTCAAGGGGGCCCACTACATTT.